This TCR beta chain was sequenced for a study of shared clonotypes between healthy human individuals. Across the study: A couple of women and a few men aged 18 to 49 made up the donors.

This CDR3 comprises 16 residues. V shed 4 bases and J 9 bases; nucleotides not matched to a gene: 15. Per the germline V gene, CDR1 is SGHRS and CDR2 is YFSETQ. Deep-level settings were used for running the assay. TCRdb's copy holds only in-frame clones and misses some; the assay was immunoSEQ multiplex PCR. Among about 1.1 million clones listed, around three quarters were seen once. Study findings and constraints: The small donor group covered limited genetic and exposure diversity.

Note on this clone: What it recognizes is unknown.

The rearrangement links TRBV5-1 to TRBJ2-1, with TRBD1 matching over 8 bases. The TCR comes from a man younger than 30 in good health. Some clones in this sample may be carry-over from other donors' samples. Sequencing input: memory CD4+ T cells from PBMCs. Subset given: CD45RA-negative fraction. This CDR3 is CASSPNGQGSRSEQFF. CDR3 DNA sequence: TGCGCCAGCAGCCCGAACGGACAGGGTAGTAGGAGTGAGCAGTTCTTC. Based on the CDR3 plus reference TRBV5-1 and TRBJ2-1, the full variable domain is KAGVTQTPRYLIKTRGQQVTLSCSPISGHRSVSWYQQTPGQGLQFLFEYFSETQRNKGNFPGRFSGRQFSNSRSEMNVSTLELGDSALYLCASSPNGQGSRSEQFFGPGTRLTVL.